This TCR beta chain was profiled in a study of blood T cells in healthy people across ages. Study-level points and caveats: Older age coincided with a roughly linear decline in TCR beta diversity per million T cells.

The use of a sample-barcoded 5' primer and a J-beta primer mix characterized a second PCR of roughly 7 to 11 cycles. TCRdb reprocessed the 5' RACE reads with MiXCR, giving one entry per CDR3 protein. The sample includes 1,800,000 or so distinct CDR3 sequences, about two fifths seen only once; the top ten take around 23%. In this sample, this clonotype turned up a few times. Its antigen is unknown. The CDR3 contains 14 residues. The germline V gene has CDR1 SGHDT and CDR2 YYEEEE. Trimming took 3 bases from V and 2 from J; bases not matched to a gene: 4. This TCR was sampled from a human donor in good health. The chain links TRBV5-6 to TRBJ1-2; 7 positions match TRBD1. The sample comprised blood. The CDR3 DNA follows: TGTGCCAGCAGCTCAATACAGGGGAACTATGGCTACACCTTC. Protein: CASSSIQGNYGYTF. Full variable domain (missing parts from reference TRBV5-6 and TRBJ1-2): DAGVTQSPTHLIKTRGQQVTLRCSPKSGHDTVSWYQQALGQGPQFIFQYYEEEERQRGNFPDRFSGHQFPNYSSELNVNALLLGDSALYLCASSSIQGNYGYTFGSGTRLTVV.